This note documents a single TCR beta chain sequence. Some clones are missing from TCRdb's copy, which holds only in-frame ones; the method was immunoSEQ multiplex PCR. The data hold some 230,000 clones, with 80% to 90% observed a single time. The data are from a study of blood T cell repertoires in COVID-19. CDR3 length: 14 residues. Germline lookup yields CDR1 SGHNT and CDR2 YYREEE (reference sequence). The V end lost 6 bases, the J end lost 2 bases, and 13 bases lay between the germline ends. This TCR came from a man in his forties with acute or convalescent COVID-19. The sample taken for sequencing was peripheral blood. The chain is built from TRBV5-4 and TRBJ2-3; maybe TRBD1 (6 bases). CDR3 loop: CASTETGATDTQYF. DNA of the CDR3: TGTGCCAGCACCGAGACAGGCGCCACAGATACGCAGTATTTT.